Below, 27 T cell receptor beta chains from the same sample are listed, as sequenced in a study of cytomegalovirus exposure and HLA in healthy donors. PCR was performed using 60 Vbeta and 13 Jbeta primers. Here immunoSEQ multiplex PCR was the method, and the copy in TCRdb shows in-frame clones only, minus some. The sample contains 95,000 to 150,000 clones, 75% to 85% of which appear only once. The sample taken for sequencing was PBMCs. These receptors were taken from a female donor in good health and CMV-seropositive.

This clone was detected only once. The rearrangement joins TRBV11-2 to TRBJ1-1; D gene uncertain. The CDR3 consists of 11 residues. From germline, CDR1 is SGHAT and CDR2 FQNNGV. The V gene lost 2 bases and the J gene lost 8 bases, with 6 bases spanning the gap. This CDR3 is CASSLFEEAFF. The CDR3 DNA reads TGTGCCAGCAGCTTATTCGAGGAAGCTTTCTTT.

This chain joins TRBV12-5 and TRBJ2-5, with D possibly matching TRBD1 (6 bases). Germline loops: CDR1 LGHNT, CDR2 FRNRAP. This CDR3 spans 14 amino acids. Trimming took 0 bases from V and 1 from J, leaving 6 bases between them. CDR3 protein: CASGLVGGQETQYF. The CDR3, as DNA: TGTGCTAGTGGTTTGGTAGGGGGCCAAGAGACCCAGTACTTC.

In its sample, this clone was seen a few times. This chain uses TRBV7-3 with TRBJ2-6, with D possibly TRBD1 on 6 matching bases. CDR3 length: 18 residues. The V gene lost 5 bases and the J gene lost 0 bases, with 17 bases spanning the gap. Germline assignment: CDR1 SGHTA and CDR2 FQGTGA. The CDR3 protein is CASSPQPGTISGANVLTF. CDR3 bases: TGTGCCAGCAGCCCTCAACCGGGGACAATCTCTGGGGCCAACGTCCTGACTTTC.

The chain has TRBV2 and TRBJ1-1, with unresolved D. Germline CDR1 is SNHLY and CDR2 is FYNNEI. This CDR3 comprises 16 residues. Trimming pared 6 bases from V and 1 base from J, leaving 18 bases between. CDR3 DNA sequence: TGTGCCAGCAGCCTGATTACCCTCCGGTCGAACACTGAAGCTTTCTTT. Its translation is CASSLITLRSNTEAFF.

Concerning this clone itself: The junction does not match germline at one end; this may be a read error. The J gene is TRBJ1-4, the V gene TRBV6-1; no reliable D call. The CDR3 spans 16 residues. CDR1 is MNHNS, CDR2 SASEGT, per germline. The CDR3 DNA follows: TGTGCCAGCAGTAAAGCGGCGCAGGCAACTAATGAAAAACTGTTTTTT. Protein sequence: CASSKAAQATNEKLFF.

The chain combines TRBV7-3 with TRBJ1-1; 7 bases map to TRBD1. This CDR3 region has 14 residues. Trimming removed 0 bases from V and 6 bases from J; junction bases left unmatched: 4. Germline V gives CDR1 SGHTA, CDR2 FQGTGA. CDR3 nucleotide sequence: TGTGCCAGCAGCTTAACGCGACAGGGACCTGAAGCTTTCTTT. Its protein product is CASSLTRQGPEAFF.

The rearrangement joins TRBV19 to TRBJ2-3; TRBD1 agrees at 8 bases. V shed 11 bases and J 3 bases; nucleotides not matched to a gene: 7. CDR1 is LNHDA, CDR2 SQIVND, per germline (reference sequence). CDR3 size: 13 residues. CDR3 residues: CASDGQGTDTQYF. The DNA of the CDR3 is TGTGCCTCCGATGGACAGGGTACAGATACGCAGTATTTT.

J is TRBJ2-5 and V is TRBV5-4; 9 nucleotides match TRBD1. In germline, CDR1 is SGHNT, CDR2 YYREEE (reference sequence). There are 15 residues in the CDR3. V shed 4 bases and J 9 bases; nucleotides not matched to a gene: 13. Written as DNA, the CDR3 is TGTGCCAGCAGCAGCCGGACAGGGGATAGGTCGGCCCAGTACTTC. As protein: CASSSRTGDRSAQYF. Combining the CDR3 with reference TRBV5-4 and TRBJ2-5 gives the whole variable domain ETGVTQSPTHLIKTRGQQVTLRCSSQSGHNTVSWYQQALGQGPQFIFQYYREEENGRGNFPPRFSGLQFPNYSSELNVNALELDDSALYLCASSSRTGDRSAQYFGPGTRLLVL.

This rearrangement joins TRBV6-1 to TRBJ1-1, with D unresolved. V dropped 4 bases and J dropped 1 base, with 13 bases sitting between them. This CDR3 is built from 15 residues. Germline CDR1 MNHNS, CDR2 SASEGT. CDR3 loop: CASSGRKGGNTEAFF. The CDR3 DNA reads as TGTGCCAGCAGTGGGAGAAAGGGAGGGAACACTGAAGCTTTCTTT.

The CDR3 protein is CASSPRQVSGNTIYF. For the CDR3, the DNA is TGTGCCAGCAGCCCCAGACAGGTTTCAGGAAACACCATATATTTT. The chain joins TRBV7-6 to TRBJ1-3, with D maybe TRBD1 (6 bases). Trimming removed 5 bases from V and 4 bases from J, with 15 bases in between. The CDR3 extends over 15 amino acids. CDR1 and CDR2 from the germline V gene are SGHVS and FNYEAQ.

V is TRBV25-1 and J is TRBJ1-1; D may be TRBD1 (6 bases). V was clipped by 0 bases and J by 3 bases, with 17 bases between them. The CDR3 is 17 residues long. CDR1 and CDR2 from the germline V gene are MGHDK and SYGVNS. The CDR3 nucleotides are TGTGCCAGCAGTGAATATACCTTCAGGGGCGCCGACACTGAAGCTTTCTTT. This encodes CASSEYTFRGADTEAFF.

V is TRBV7-2 and J is TRBJ2-5, with TRBD1 as a possible D gene (5 bases). The CDR3 runs 14 residues. Germline CDR1 is SGHTA and CDR2 is FQGNSA. V lost 3 bases and J lost 2, with 10 bases in between. CDR3 residues: CASSFSGLQETQYF. As DNA, the CDR3 is TGTGCCAGCAGCTTCTCAGGGTTGCAAGAGACCCAGTACTTC.

This chain links TRBV28 with TRBJ1-6, with a tentative D call TRBD1 (6 bases). The CDR3 has 15 amino acids. Looked up from germline, CDR1 is MDHEN and CDR2 is SYDVKM. Between the trimmed V and J ends, which lost 4 bases and 4 bases, there was a span of 11 bases. This CDR3 reads CASSSQGSYNSPLHF. CDR3 nucleotide sequence: TGTGCCAGCAGTTCACAGGGCAGTTATAATTCACCCCTCCACTTT.

The chain has TRBV30 and TRBJ2-2, with 15 bases aligning to TRBD2. The CDR3 spans 20 residues. V gave up 2 bases and J gave up 2 bases; unmatched junction bases: 12. The germline V gene has CDR1 GTSNPN and CDR2 SVGIG (reference sequence). The CDR3: CAWSLSPWTSGGENTGELFF. CDR3 coding DNA: TGTGCCTGGAGTCTATCCCCCTGGACTAGCGGGGGGGAAAACACCGGGGAGCTGTTTTTT.

The chain has TRBV6-4 and TRBJ1-1; D might be TRBD1 (6 bases). The length of the CDR3 is 13 residues. The germline gives CDR1 MRHNA, CDR2 SNTAGT. Trimming removed 6 bases at V and 5 bases at J, with 13 bases between. The CDR3 DNA reads as TGTGCCAGCAGGGTGACAGGTCTAACTGAAGCTTTCTTT. It yields the protein CASRVTGLTEAFF.

J is TRBJ1-1 and V is TRBV30, with D uncertain. V was cut by 2 bases and J by 7 bases, with 5 bases left in between. Germline loops: CDR1 GTSNPN, CDR2 SVGIG (reference sequence). This CDR3 has 10 amino acids. CDR3 nucleotides: TGTGCCTGGAGTTTGAGTGAAGCTTTCTTT. This codes for CAWSLSEAFF.

The rearrangement joins TRBV10-1 to TRBJ1-1; D is uncertain. The CDR3 is made up of 12 amino acids. CDR1 is WNHNN, CDR2 SYGVQD, per germline (reference sequence). V lost 4 bases, J lost 1 base, and 4 bases lay in between. The CDR3 nucleotides are TGCGCCAGCAGTGCCCAGAACACTGAAGCTTTCTTT. Translating gives CASSAQNTEAFF.

CDR3 region: CASSYSVSHSDSPLHF. For the CDR3, the DNA is TGTGCCAGCAGTTACTCAGTCTCACATTCCGATTCACCCCTCCACTTT. This chain joins TRBV6-6 and TRBJ1-6; D is undetermined. V shed 0 bases and J shed 8 bases, with 14 bases lying between them. Germline V gene data show CDR1 as MNHNY and CDR2 as SVGAGI (reference sequence). CDR3 length: 16 amino acids.

The rearrangement uses TRBV28 and TRBJ1-1; 9 bases line up with TRBD1. The CDR3 runs 13 residues. With 6 bases clipped from V and 10 bases from J, the junction kept 9 bases outside the gene matches. Germline V CDR1 and CDR2: MDHEN, SYDVKM. In DNA, the CDR3 is TGTGCCAGCAGGTCTACAGGGGGCGTCGGAGCTTTCTTT. This sequence encodes CASRSTGGVGAFF.

The chain is built from TRBV7-2 and TRBJ2-2; a possible D gene is TRBD1 (6 bases). Germline loops: CDR1 SGHTA, CDR2 FQGNSA. Trimming removed 3 bases at V and 4 bases at J, with 9 bases between. The CDR3 contains 14 residues. CDR3: CASSFRGGTGELFF. The CDR3 DNA reads TGTGCCAGCAGCTTCAGGGGCGGCACCGGGGAGCTGTTTTTT.

This chain uses TRBV5-6 with TRBJ1-5, with D uncertain. Germline-derived CDR1 and CDR2 are SGHDT and YYEEEE. V was trimmed by 3 bases and J by 3 bases, leaving 7 bases between them. CDR3 length: 13 residues. The CDR3 loop is CASSSGLNQPQHF. The CDR3, as DNA: TGTGCCAGCAGCTCTGGGCTCAATCAGCCCCAGCATTTT.

This clone has only one observation. The chain combines TRBV7-2 with TRBJ2-7; 10 bases align to TRBD2. V shed 4 bases and J 0 bases; nucleotides not matched to a gene: 9. The CDR3 contains 17 residues. Germline CDR1 SGHTA, CDR2 FQGNSA. The CDR3 DNA is TGTGCCAGCAGCTCCCTAGCGGGGGCCTCAAGCTCCTACGAGCAGTACTTC. Its translation is CASSSLAGASSSYEQYF.

The rearrangement uses TRBV30 and TRBJ1-2, with unresolved D. The CDR3 runs 12 residues. Trimming took 0 bases from V and 3 from J, leaving 5 bases between them. In germline, CDR1 is GTSNPN, CDR2 SVGIG (reference sequence). Written as DNA, the CDR3 is TGTGCCTGGAGTGTGTTCTACTATGGCTACACCTTC. Its translation is CAWSVFYYGYTF.

V gene TRBV6-5 combines with J gene TRBJ1-6; 8 bases are a match to TRBD1. Germline CDR1 reads MNHEY; CDR2 reads SVGAGI. This CDR3 is 15 amino acids long. V shed 6 bases and J 9 bases; nucleotides not matched to a gene: 10. The CDR3 sequence is CASRPPRGLGSPLHF. For the CDR3, the DNA is TGTGCCAGCAGACCCCCCAGGGGGCTGGGTTCACCCCTCCACTTT.

The J gene is TRBJ2-2, the V gene TRBV18, with 12 positions matching TRBD2. This CDR3 is 17 amino acids long. Germline lookup yields CDR1 KGHSH and CDR2 LQKENI. The junction had 2 bases not matched to a gene; V was cut back by 3 bases and J by 0 bases. The CDR3 region is CASSPLAGGTNTGELFF. CDR3 coding DNA: TGTGCCAGCTCACCTCTAGCGGGGGGGACGAACACCGGGGAGCTGTTTTTT.

This chain links TRBV6-6 with TRBJ2-7; 7 positions agree with TRBD1. This CDR3 spans 16 amino acids. Germline CDR1 reads MNHNY; CDR2 reads SVGAGI (reference sequence). Trimming took 2 bases from V and 0 from J; bases not matched to a gene: 7. CDR3 DNA sequence: TGTGCCAGCAGTTACACGGGACAGAGAACCTCCTACGAGCAGTACTTC. Residues: CASSYTGQRTSYEQYF.

The rearrangement links TRBV19 to TRBJ1-1; TRBD1 agrees at 9 bases. This CDR3 is 15 amino acids long. Losses at the gene ends were 3 bases for V and 4 bases for J; bases not matched to a gene: 6. Germline loops: CDR1 LNHDA, CDR2 SQIVND (reference sequence). CDR3 sequence: CASSIPRTGVTEAFF. CDR3 sequence (DNA): TGTGCCAGTAGTATTCCTCGGACAGGGGTCACTGAAGCTTTCTTT. The variable domain in full, with the rest retrieved from reference TRBV19 and TRBJ1-1, is DGGITQSPKYLFRKEGQNVTLSCEQNLNHDAMYWYRQDPGQGLRLIYYSQIVNDFQKGDIAEGYSVSREKKESFPLTVTSAQKNPTAFYLCASSIPRTGVTEAFFGQGTRLTVV.